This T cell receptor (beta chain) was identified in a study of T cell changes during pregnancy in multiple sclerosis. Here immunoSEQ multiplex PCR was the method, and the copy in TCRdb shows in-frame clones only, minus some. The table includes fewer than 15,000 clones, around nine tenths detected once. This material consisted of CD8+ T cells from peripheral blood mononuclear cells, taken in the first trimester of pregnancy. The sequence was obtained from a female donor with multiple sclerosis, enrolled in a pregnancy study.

The CDR3 sequence is CATIYHRGSGNTIYF. CDR3 DNA sequence: TGTGCCACCATATATCACAGGGGCTCTGGAAACACCATATATTTT. The gene calls are TRBV10-3 and TRBJ1-3, with 7 bases fitting TRBD1. The germline gives CDR1 ENHRY, CDR2 SYGVKD. The CDR3 contains 15 residues. Trimming at V came to 10 bases and at J to 0 bases, leaving 9 bases not matched to a gene.